This T cell receptor beta chain appears in the sequencing data of a study of T-cell memory formation after mild COVID-19. In the study overall: Among the donors, TCR clusters were largely specific to each donor. Study-wide findings and caveats: In second-wave clones peaking day 37, SARS-CoV-2 specificity remained unconfirmed. CD4/CD8 balance characterized clones contracting day 15 to 85, and CD4+ skew characterized later expanders. Certain responding clones were present in pre-infection memory, suggesting participation of cross-reactive memory.

This clonotype was detected a few times. Its antigen is as yet unknown. TCRdb reanalysed the 5' RACE reads using MiXCR and keeps one entry per CDR3 protein. The table includes 250,000 or so distinct CDR3 sequences, 8% to 9.5% detected once. The V end lost 1 base, the J end lost 5 bases, and 6 bases lay between the germline ends. The CDR3 runs to 14 residues. CDR1 LGHNA and CDR2 YSLEER come from the germline V gene. This chain links TRBV4-3 with TRBJ1-6; D uncertain. Source material: PBMCs or a T cell subset sorted from them (not recorded which). This sequence originates from a man younger than 35 who had mild COVID-19 (a few samples of this study predate the infection). Cell type and time point are not known. The CDR3 sequence: CASSQVTDNSPLHF. The CDR3 DNA reads as TGCGCCAGCAGCCAAGTCACCGATAATTCACCCCTCCACTTT.